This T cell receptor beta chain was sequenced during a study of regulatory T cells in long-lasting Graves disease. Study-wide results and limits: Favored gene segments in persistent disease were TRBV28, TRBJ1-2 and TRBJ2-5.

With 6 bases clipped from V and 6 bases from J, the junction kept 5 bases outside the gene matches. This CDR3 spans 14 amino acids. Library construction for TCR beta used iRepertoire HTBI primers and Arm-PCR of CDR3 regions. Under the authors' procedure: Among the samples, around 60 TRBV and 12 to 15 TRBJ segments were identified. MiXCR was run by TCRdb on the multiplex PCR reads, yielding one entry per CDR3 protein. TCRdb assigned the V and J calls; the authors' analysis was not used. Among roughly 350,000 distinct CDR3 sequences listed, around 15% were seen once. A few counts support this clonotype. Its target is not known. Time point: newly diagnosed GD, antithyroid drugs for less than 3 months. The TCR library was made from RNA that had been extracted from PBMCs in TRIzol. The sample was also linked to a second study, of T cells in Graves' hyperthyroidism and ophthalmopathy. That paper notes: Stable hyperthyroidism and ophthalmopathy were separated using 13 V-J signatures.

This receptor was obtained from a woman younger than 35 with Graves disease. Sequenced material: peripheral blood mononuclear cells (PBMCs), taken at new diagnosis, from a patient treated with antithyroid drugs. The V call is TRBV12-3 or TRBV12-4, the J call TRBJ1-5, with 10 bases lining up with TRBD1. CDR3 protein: CASSRGQGVQPQHF. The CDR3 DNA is TGTGCCAGCAGCCGAGGACAGGGGGTTCAGCCCCAGCATTTT.